Listed below are T cell receptor beta chains from one sample, sequenced in a study of beta chain features in type 1 diabetes. The data were produced by immunoSEQ multiplex PCR, yet TCRdb's version contains in-frame clones alone and is incomplete. The sample has about 350,000 clones; 20% are singletons. Sequencing was done on a sample of naive CD4+ T cells from blood. These receptors originate from a woman aged 18-29 years in good health. Both conserved end residues are part of each CDR3. Each record gives: clone size, V gene, J gene, D gene, CDR3 DNA, CDR3 protein. The D gene is left open where the match is weak. Some rows mark clone size as missing; the rest say once, few, many or name a class of expanded clone.

clone size: NA; V gene: TRBV28; J gene: TRBJ2-1; D gene: TRBD2; CDR3 DNA: TGTGCCAGCGGCGACGGGACTAGCGGGATCCGGGGGCAGTTCTTC; CDR3 protein: CASGDGTSGIRGQFF
clone size: few; V gene: TRBV14; J gene: TRBJ1-5; D gene: NA; CDR3 DNA: TGTGCCAGCAGCCAAGCTCGACGGGGCAATCAGCCCCAGCATTTT; CDR3 protein: CASSQARRGNQPQHF
clone size: NA; V gene: TRBV29-1; J gene: TRBJ2-7; D gene: TRBD1; CDR3 DNA: TGCAGCGTTGGACAGGGGTCGCTCTACGAGCAGTACTTC; CDR3 protein: CSVGQGSLYEQYF
clone size: few; V gene: TRBV20-1; J gene: TRBJ2-3; D gene: NA; CDR3 DNA: TGCAGTGCTAGCGCGGCAAATACGCAGTATTTT; CDR3 protein: CSASAANTQYF
clone size: few; V gene: TRBV7-3; J gene: TRBJ2-1; D gene: NA; CDR3 DNA: TGTGCCAGCAGCCAAGCGGGCGGGAATGAGCAGTTCTTC; CDR3 protein: CASSQAGGNEQFF
clone size: few; V gene: TRBV5-6; J gene: TRBJ2-5; D gene: NA; CDR3 DNA: TGTGCCAGCAGCTTGTGGACTATCCAAGAGACCCAGTACTTC; CDR3 protein: CASSLWTIQETQYF
clone size: few; V gene: TRBV10-3; J gene: TRBJ2-5; D gene: TRBD2; CDR3 DNA: TGTGCCATCAGCTCCGCACTAGCGGGAGTCGGCGAGACCCAGTACTTC; CDR3 protein: CAISSALAGVGETQYF
clone size: NA; V gene: TRBV10-3; J gene: TRBJ2-1; D gene: TRBD2; CDR3 DNA: TGTGCCATCAGGACTAGCGGGAGCCACGATGAGCAGTTCTTC; CDR3 protein: CAIRTSGSHDEQFF
clone size: NA; V gene: TRBV5-6; J gene: TRBJ2-5; D gene: TRBD2; CDR3 DNA: TGTGCCAGCAGCTCACCGTTGGGCGGGGGGAAAGAGACCCAGTACTTC; CDR3 protein: CASSSPLGGGKETQYF
clone size: few; V gene: TRBV29-1; J gene: TRBJ1-3; D gene: TRBD1; CDR3 DNA: TGCAGCGTTTCCGGACAGGGGTTAAACACCATATATTTT; CDR3 protein: CSVSGQGLNTIYF
clone size: NA; V gene: TRBV2; J gene: TRBJ2-1; D gene: TRBD2; CDR3 DNA: TGTGCCAGCAGTCAAGTAGCGGGAGGGCCCCACAATGAGCAGTTCTTC; CDR3 protein: CASSQVAGGPHNEQFF
clone size: NA; V gene: TRBV2; J gene: TRBJ2-7; D gene: NA; CDR3 DNA: TGTGCCAGCAGTGCAGACGGGGGATACTACGAGCAGTACTTC; CDR3 protein: CASSADGGYYEQYF
clone size: NA; V gene: TRBV2; J gene: TRBJ2-5; D gene: NA; CDR3 DNA: TGTGCCAGCAGGAGGGACTCGCCCCCAGAGACCCAGTACTTC; CDR3 protein: CASRRDSPPETQYF
clone size: few; V gene: TRBV14; J gene: TRBJ2-4; D gene: TRBD2; CDR3 DNA: TGTGCCAGCAGCCAAGGTCTAGCGGGAGGAGGTCGCCAGTACTTC; CDR3 protein: CASSQGLAGGGRQYF
clone size: few; V gene: TRBV6-5; J gene: TRBJ2-7; D gene: TRBD1; CDR3 DNA: TGTGCCAGCAGACCCTACACAGGGGGGACCTACGAGCAGTACTTC; CDR3 protein: CASRPYTGGTYEQYF
clone size: NA; V gene: TRBV9; J gene: TRBJ2-5; D gene: TRBD2; CDR3 DNA: TGTGCCAGCAGCCGAGGGACTAGCGGGGGGACCCAGTACTTC; CDR3 protein: CASSRGTSGGTQYF
clone size: NA; V gene: TRBV6-5; J gene: TRBJ1-1; D gene: NA; CDR3 DNA: TGTGCCAGCACCTCCGGGGGGGAGAGTAGGTCTGAAGCTTTCTTT; CDR3 protein: CASTSGGESRSEAFF
clone size: few; V gene: TRBV9; J gene: TRBJ1-1; D gene: TRBD1; CDR3 DNA: TGTGCCAGCAGCGGTCGGACAGGGGGGAAGAACACTGAAGCTTTCTTT; CDR3 protein: CASSGRTGGKNTEAFF